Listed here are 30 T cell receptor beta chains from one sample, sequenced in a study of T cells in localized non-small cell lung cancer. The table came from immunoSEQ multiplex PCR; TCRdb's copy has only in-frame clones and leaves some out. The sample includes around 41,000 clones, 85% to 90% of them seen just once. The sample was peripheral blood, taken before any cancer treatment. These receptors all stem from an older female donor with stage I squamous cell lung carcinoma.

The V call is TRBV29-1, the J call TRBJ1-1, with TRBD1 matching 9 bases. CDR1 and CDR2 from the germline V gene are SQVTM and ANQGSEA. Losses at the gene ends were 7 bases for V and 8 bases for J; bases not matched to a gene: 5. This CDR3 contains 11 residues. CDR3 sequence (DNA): TGCAGCGCACCTGACAGGGGGGAAGCTTTCTTT. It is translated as CSAPDRGEAFF.

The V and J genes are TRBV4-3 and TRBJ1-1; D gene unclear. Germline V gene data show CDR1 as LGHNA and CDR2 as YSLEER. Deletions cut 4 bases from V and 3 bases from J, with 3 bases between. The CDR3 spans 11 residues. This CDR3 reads CASSRDTEAFF. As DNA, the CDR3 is TGCGCCAGCAGCCGGGACACTGAAGCTTTCTTT.

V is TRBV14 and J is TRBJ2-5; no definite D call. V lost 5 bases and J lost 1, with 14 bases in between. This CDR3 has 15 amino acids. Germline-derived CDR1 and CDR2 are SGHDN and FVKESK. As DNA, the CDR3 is TGTGCCAGCAGCTCGCTCGTTACCCTCCAAGAGACCCAGTACTTC. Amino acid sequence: CASSSLVTLQETQYF.

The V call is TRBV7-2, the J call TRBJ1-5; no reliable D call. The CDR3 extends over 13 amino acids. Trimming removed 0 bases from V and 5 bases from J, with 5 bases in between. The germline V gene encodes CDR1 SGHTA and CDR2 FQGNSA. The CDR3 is CASSLAVDQPQHF. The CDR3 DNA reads TGTGCCAGCAGCTTAGCGGTCGATCAGCCCCAGCATTTT.

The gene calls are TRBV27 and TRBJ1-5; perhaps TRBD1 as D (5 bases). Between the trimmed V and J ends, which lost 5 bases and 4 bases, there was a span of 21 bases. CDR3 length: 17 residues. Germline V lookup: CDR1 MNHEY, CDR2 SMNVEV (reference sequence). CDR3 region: CASSDSGRGGLNQPQHF. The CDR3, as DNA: TGTGCCAGCAGTGACTCGGGGCGCGGGGGACTTAATCAGCCCCAGCATTTT.

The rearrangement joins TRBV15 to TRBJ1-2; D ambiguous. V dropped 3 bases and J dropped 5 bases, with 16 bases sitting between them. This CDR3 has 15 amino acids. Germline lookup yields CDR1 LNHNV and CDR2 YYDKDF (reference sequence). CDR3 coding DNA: TGTGCCACCAGCAGGGGAGGCGATTCGGGGTATGGCTACACCTTC. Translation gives CATSRGGDSGYGYTF.

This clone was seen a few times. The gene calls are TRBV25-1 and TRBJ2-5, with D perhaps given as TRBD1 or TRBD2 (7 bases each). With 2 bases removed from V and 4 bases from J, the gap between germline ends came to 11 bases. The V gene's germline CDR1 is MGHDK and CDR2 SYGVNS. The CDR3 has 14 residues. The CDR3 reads CASSEAGGGETQYF. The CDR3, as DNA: TGTGCCAGCAGTGAAGCAGGGGGGGGAGAGACCCAGTACTTC. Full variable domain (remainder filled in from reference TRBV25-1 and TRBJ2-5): EADIYQTPRYLVIGTGKKITLECSQTMGHDKMYWYQQDPGMELHLIHYSYGVNSTEKGDLSSESTVSRIRTEHFPLTLESARPSHTSQYLCASSEAGGGETQYFGPGTRLLVL.

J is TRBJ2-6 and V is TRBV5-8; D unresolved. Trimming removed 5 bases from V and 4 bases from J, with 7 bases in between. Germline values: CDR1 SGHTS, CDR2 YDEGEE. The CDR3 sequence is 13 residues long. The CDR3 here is CASRSAGANVLTF. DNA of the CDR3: TGTGCCAGCAGATCGGCCGGGGCCAACGTCCTGACTTTC.

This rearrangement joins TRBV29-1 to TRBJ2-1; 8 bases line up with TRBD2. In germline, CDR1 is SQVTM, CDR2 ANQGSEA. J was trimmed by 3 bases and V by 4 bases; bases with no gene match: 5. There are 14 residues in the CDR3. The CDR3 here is CSVGSGRNYNEQFF. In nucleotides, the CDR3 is TGCAGCGTTGGGAGCGGGAGAAACTACAATGAGCAGTTCTTC.

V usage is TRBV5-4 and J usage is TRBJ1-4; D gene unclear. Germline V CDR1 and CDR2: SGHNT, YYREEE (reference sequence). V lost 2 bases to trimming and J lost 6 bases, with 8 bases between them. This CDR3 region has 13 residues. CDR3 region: CASSFGRDEKLFF. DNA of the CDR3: TGTGCCAGCAGCTTCGGACGGGATGAAAAACTGTTTTTT.

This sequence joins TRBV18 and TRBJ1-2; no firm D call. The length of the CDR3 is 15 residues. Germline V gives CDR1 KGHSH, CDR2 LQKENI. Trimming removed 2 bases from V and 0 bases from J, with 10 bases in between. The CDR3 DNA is TGTGCCAGCTCACCAAGTATACGAGCTAACTATGGCTACACCTTC. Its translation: CASSPSIRANYGYTF.

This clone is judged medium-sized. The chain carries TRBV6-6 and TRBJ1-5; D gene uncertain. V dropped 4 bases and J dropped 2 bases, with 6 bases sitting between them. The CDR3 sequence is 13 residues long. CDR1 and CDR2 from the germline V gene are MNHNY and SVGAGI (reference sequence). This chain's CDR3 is CASSWSGNQPQHF. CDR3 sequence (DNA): TGTGCCAGCAGTTGGTCAGGCAATCAGCCCCAGCATTTT.

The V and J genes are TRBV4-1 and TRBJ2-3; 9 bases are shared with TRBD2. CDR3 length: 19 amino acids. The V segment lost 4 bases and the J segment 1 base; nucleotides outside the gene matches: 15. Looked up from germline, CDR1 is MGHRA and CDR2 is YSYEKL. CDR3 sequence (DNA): TGCGCCAGCAGCCGCCTAGGGGACGGTAGCGGGAGTCGCACAGATACGCAGTATTTT. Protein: CASSRLGDGSGSRTDTQYF.

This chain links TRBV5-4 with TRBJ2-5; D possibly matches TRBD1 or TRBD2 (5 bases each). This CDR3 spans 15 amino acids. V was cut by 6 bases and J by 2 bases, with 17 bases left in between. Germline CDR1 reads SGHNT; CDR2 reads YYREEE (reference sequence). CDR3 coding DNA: TGTGCCAGCACGCCCGGGGCCCCGGGGCAAGAGACCCAGTACTTC. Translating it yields CASTPGAPGQETQYF.

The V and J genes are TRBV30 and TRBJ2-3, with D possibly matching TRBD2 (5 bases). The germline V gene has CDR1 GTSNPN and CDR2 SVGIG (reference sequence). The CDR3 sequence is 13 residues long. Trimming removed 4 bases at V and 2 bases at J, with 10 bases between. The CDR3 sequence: CAWTGLNTDTQYF. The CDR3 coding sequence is TGTGCCTGGACAGGACTGAACACAGATACGCAGTATTTT.

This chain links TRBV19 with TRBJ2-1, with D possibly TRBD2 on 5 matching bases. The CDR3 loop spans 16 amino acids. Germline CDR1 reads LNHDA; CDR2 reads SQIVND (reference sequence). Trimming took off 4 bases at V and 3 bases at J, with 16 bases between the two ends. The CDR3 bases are TGTGCCAGTAGTACGGACTCTCTTACCCTCTACAATGAGCAGTTCTTC. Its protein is CASSTDSLTLYNEQFF.

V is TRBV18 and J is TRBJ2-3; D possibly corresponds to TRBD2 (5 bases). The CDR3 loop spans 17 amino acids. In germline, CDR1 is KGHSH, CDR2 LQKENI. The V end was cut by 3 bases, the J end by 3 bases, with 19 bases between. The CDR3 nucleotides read TGTGCCAGCTCACCGACGATTGCCGGGGTGACTACAGATACGCAGTATTTT. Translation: CASSPTIAGVTTDTQYF.

As DNA, the CDR3 is TGTGCCTGGAGTGTCGCCCAGGGGGTTACTAACTATGGCTACACCTTC. Translation gives CAWSVAQGVTNYGYTF. The V gene is TRBV30, the J gene TRBJ1-2, with 7 bases lining up with TRBD1. Losses at the gene ends were 0 bases for V and 0 bases for J; bases not matched to a gene: 7. The CDR3 covers 16 residues. CDR1 is GTSNPN and CDR2 is SVGIG in the germline V gene (reference sequence).

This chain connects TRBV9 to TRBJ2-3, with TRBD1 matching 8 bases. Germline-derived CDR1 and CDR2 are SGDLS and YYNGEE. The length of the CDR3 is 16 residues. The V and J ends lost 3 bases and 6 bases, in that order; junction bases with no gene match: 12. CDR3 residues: CASSDTSRGQGDTQYF. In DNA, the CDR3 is TGTGCCAGCAGCGACACTAGCAGGGGGCAGGGGGATACGCAGTATTTT.

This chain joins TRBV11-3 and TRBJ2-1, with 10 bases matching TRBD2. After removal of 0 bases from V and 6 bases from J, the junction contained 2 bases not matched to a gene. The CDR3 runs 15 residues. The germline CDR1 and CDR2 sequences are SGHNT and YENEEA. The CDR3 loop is CASSLEASGSNEQFF. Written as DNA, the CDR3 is TGTGCCAGCAGCTTAGAGGCTAGCGGGAGCAATGAGCAGTTCTTC.

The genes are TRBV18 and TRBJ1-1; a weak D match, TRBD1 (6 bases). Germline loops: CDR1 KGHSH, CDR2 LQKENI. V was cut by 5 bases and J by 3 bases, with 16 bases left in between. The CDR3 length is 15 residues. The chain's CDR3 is CASSKRGGLDTEAFF. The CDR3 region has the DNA TGTGCCAGCTCAAAAAGGGGGGGGTTAGACACTGAAGCTTTCTTT.

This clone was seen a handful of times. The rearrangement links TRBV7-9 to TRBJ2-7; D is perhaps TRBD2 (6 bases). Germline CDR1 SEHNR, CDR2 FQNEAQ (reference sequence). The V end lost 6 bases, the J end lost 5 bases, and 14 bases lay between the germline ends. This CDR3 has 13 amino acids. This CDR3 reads CASSLRGTDEQYF. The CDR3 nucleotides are TGTGCCAGCAGTTTGCGTGGGACTGACGAGCAGTACTTC.

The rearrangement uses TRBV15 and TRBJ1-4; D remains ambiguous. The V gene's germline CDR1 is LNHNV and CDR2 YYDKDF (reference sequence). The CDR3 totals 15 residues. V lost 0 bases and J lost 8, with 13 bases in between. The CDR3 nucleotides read TGTGCCACCAGCAGAGATCCCCGGGTGGGAGAAAAACTGTTTTTT. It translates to CATSRDPRVGEKLFF.

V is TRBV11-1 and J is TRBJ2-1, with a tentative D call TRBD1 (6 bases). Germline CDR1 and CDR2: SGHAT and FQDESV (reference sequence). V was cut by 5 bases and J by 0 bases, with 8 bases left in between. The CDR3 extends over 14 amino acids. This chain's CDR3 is CASSRGSSYNEQFF. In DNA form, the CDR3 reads TGTGCCAGCAGCAGGGGGAGCTCCTACAATGAGCAGTTCTTC.

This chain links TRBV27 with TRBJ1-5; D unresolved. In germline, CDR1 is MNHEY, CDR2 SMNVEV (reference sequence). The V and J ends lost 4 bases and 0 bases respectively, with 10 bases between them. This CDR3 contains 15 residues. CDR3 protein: CASSSPAASNQPQHF. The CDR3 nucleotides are TGTGCCAGCAGTTCGCCCGCAGCTAGCAATCAGCCCCAGCATTTT.

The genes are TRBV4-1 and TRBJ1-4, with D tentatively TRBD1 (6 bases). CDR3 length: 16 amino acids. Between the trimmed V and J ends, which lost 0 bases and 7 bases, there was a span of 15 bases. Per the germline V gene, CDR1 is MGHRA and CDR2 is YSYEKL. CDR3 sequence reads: CASSQDLGGGGEKLFF. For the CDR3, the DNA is TGCGCCAGCAGCCAAGATCTCGGGGGCGGGGGTGAAAAACTGTTTTTT.

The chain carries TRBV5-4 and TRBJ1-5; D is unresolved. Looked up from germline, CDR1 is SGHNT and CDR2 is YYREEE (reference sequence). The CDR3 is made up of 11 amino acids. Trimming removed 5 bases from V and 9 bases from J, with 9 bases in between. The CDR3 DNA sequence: TGTGCCAGCAGTCACCGGGGGCCCCAGCATTTT. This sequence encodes CASSHRGPQHF.

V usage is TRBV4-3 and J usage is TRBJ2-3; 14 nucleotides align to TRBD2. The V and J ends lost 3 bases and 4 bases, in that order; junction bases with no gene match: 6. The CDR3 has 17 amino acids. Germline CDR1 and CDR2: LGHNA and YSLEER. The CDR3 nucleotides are TGCGCCAGCAGCCACGGGACTAGCGGGAGTAGTGCAGATACGCAGTATTTT. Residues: CASSHGTSGSSADTQYF.

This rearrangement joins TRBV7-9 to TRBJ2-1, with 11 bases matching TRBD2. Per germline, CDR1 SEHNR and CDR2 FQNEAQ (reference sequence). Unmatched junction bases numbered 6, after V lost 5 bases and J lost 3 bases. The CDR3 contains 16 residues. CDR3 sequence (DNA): TGTGCCAGCAGCCCCCCCGGGACTAGCGGCTACAATGAGCAGTTCTTC. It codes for CASSPPGTSGYNEQFF.

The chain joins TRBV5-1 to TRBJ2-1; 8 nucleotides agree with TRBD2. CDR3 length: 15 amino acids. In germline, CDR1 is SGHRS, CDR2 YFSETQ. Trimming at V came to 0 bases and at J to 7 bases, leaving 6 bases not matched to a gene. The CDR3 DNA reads TGCGCCAGCAGCTTGGTTGCGGGAGGTCTAAATGAGCAGTTCTTC. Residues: CASSLVAGGLNEQFF.